This T cell receptor (beta chain) is from a study of OX40 agonist ivuxolimab in advanced cancers. In the study overall: Patients received the agonistic anti-OX40 (CD134) antibody ivuxolimab.

The repertoire was sequenced with immunoSEQ multiplex PCR; TCRdb's copy has only in-frame clones and lacks some. The sample includes some 76,000 clones, nearly 95% of them seen just once. The CDR3 extends over 15 amino acids. The junction had 8 bases not matched to a gene; V was cut back by 2 bases and J by 5 bases. Germline V gene data show CDR1 as SGDLS and CDR2 as YYNGEE. Sequenced material: CD4+ or CD8+ T cells sorted from blood, taken in a trial of the OX40 agonist ivuxolimab. The chain has TRBV9 and TRBJ2-7, with 9 bases identical to TRBD1. The TCR originated in an adult with an advanced solid tumor such as melanoma, head and neck, liver or kidney cancer. CDR3 in amino acids: CASSVGQGLGDEQYF. CDR3 DNA sequence: TGTGCCAGCAGCGTTGGACAGGGGTTAGGAGACGAGCAGTACTTC. The full variable domain, in which reference TRBV9 and TRBJ2-7 provide the parts outside the CDR3, is DSGVTQTPKHLITATGQRVTLRCSPRSGDLSVYWYQQSLDQGLQFLIQYYNGEERAKGNILERFSAQQFPDLHSELNLSSLELGDSALYFCASSVGQGLGDEQYFGPGTRLTVT.